This T cell receptor (beta chain) was retrieved from a study of T cell clones after liver transplantation. Study results and caveats: In 5 of 8 subjects, circulating graft-donor-reactive CD4 TCRbeta sequences fell significantly after transplant.

On this clone: Its antigen is as yet unknown.

Sequencing used immunoSEQ multiplex PCR; TCRdb keeps in-frame clones, though not all of them. The sample lists some 34,000 clones, 90% to 95% occurring once. The CDR3 length is 14 residues. The V segment lost 11 bases and the J segment 7 bases; nucleotides outside the gene matches: 13. Germline V CDR1 and CDR2: LNHNV, YYDKDF (reference sequence). The TCR was taken from a human patient who received a liver transplant. Part of the T cell pool may stem from the graft donor. This chain links TRBV15 with TRBJ2-1; 8 bases are a match to TRBD2. The source material was CD8+ T cells from blood, sampled 12 months after liver transplant. The CDR3: CAALRSGSSNEQFF. The CDR3 DNA sequence: TGTGCCGCCTTACGGAGCGGGAGTAGTAATGAGCAGTTCTTC.